The present T cell receptor beta chain was sequenced within a study of blood T cell repertoires in COVID-19. Study as a whole: Specimens from acute and convalescent COVID-19 originated in the United States, Italy and Spain. PBMCs, B-cell-depleted T cells, or T cells were the source of the cDNA or gDNA that made up the material.

A single count supports this clone. Germline loops: CDR1 MGHDK, CDR2 SYGVNS. Losses at the gene ends were 4 bases for V and 10 bases for J; bases not matched to a gene: 10. The CDR3 is 15 amino acids. Per the study methods: Estimation of nucleated cell counts relied on the amplification of reference gene primers. TCRdb's copy holds only in-frame clones and misses some; the assay was immunoSEQ multiplex PCR. V and J calls and clone size follow that table, whereas D and trimming were derived from the DNA. The sample has about 130,000 clones, about 94% seen once. The chain links TRBV25-1 to TRBJ1-6; TRBD1 agrees at 7 bases. This receptor was taken from a man between 45 and 60 years old with COVID-19, enrolled during active disease. The sample taken for sequencing was peripheral blood. The DNA for the CDR3 is TGTGCCAGCAGTGTTACAGGGGATATTGACTCACCCCTCCACTTT. Its protein is CASSVTGDIDSPLHF.